These 21 T cell receptor beta chains were all obtained from the same sample, sequenced in a study of cytomegalovirus exposure and HLA in healthy donors. Clones were sequenced by immunoSEQ multiplex PCR, and TCRdb holds only the in-frame ones, with some missing. The sample consists of roughly 90,000 clones, 85% of them appearing once. The sequenced sample was PBMCs. The receptors stem from a man younger than 30 in good health and CMV-seropositive.

The genes are TRBV5-1 and TRBJ2-1; the D gene is possibly TRBD1 (7 bases). Germline V CDR1 and CDR2: SGHRS, YFSETQ. The V gene lost 7 bases and the J gene lost 3 bases, with 11 bases spanning the gap. This CDR3 contains 13 residues. In nucleotides, the CDR3 is TGCGCCAGCGGCGGGGACAGCTACAATGAGCAGTTCTTC. It specifies CASGGDSYNEQFF.

J is TRBJ2-7 and V is TRBV6-5; D is unresolved. The CDR3 covers 13 residues. Germline V gene sequence: CDR1 MNHEY, CDR2 SVGAGI. V was cut by 2 bases and J by 4 bases, with 9 bases left in between. In DNA, the CDR3 is TGTGCCAGCAGTTACGGCACCTCTTACGAGCAGTACTTC. This gives the protein CASSYGTSYEQYF.

V usage is TRBV28 and J usage is TRBJ2-1; tentative D call: TRBD2 (6 bases). This CDR3 has 14 residues. The germline V and J ends were trimmed by 2 bases and 9 bases, with 14 bases remaining between them. Germline V gene data show CDR1 as MDHEN and CDR2 as SYDVKM. CDR3 region: CASSLGGRSGEQFF. As DNA, the CDR3 is TGTGCCAGCAGTTTAGGAGGGAGATCGGGTGAGCAGTTCTTC.

This clone was recorded only once. J is TRBJ2-3 and V is TRBV7-3; a possible D gene is TRBD2 (6 bases). Germline lookup yields CDR1 SGHTA and CDR2 FQGTGA. V lost 5 bases to trimming and J lost 0 bases, with 12 bases between them. The CDR3 length is 15 residues. This CDR3 reads CASSPLASSTDTQYF. The CDR3 region has the DNA TGTGCCAGCAGCCCCCTAGCGTCTAGCACAGATACGCAGTATTTT.

The rearrangement uses TRBV28 and TRBJ1-4; D is unresolved. This CDR3 contains 14 residues. V was shortened by 6 bases and J by 3 bases, with 11 bases between the two germline ends. From germline, CDR1 is MDHEN and CDR2 SYDVKM. For the CDR3, the DNA is TGTGCCAGCAGCTTACAGTACCCTAATGAAAAACTGTTTTTT. This encodes CASSLQYPNEKLFF.

The CDR3 nucleotides are TGCGCCAGCAGCCCGCGCGGACTAGCGGACTTCTACGAGCAGTACTTC. This codes for CASSPRGLADFYEQYF. The genes are TRBV5-1 and TRBJ2-7; 10 bases fit TRBD2. The germline V gene has CDR1 SGHRS and CDR2 YFSETQ. This CDR3 is built from 16 residues. V dropped 4 bases and J dropped 3; count of bases not matched to a gene: 10.

The rearrangement links TRBV11-2 to TRBJ2-3, with a tentative D call TRBD1 (6 bases). Looked up from germline, CDR1 is SGHAT and CDR2 is FQNNGV. CDR3 size: 16 residues. V lost 3 bases to trimming and J lost 3 bases, with 16 bases between them. This CDR3 is CASSFRGRGKTDTQYF. In nucleotides, the CDR3 is TGTGCCAGCAGCTTTAGGGGTAGGGGGAAAACAGATACGCAGTATTTT.

This rearrangement joins TRBV5-4 to TRBJ2-5, with D possibly matching TRBD2 (7 bases). The CDR3 totals 14 residues. V lost 3 bases and J lost 4, with 13 bases in between. Germline lookup yields CDR1 SGHNT and CDR2 YYREEE (reference sequence). The CDR3 region is CASSSGGAGETQYF. For the CDR3, the DNA is TGTGCCAGCAGCTCGGGGGGCGCGGGAGAGACCCAGTACTTC.

This chain joins TRBV5-1 and TRBJ1-5, with D hard to call. Germline loops: CDR1 SGHRS, CDR2 YFSETQ. V was trimmed by 0 bases and J by 7 bases, leaving 11 bases between them. The CDR3 totals 14 residues. CDR3 nucleotide sequence: TGCGCCAGCAGCTTGGTATCCGGCGGGCAGCCCCAGCATTTT. This translates into CASSLVSGGQPQHF.

The chain is built from TRBV10-1 and TRBJ2-1; 11 nucleotides agree with TRBD2. The V gene's germline CDR1 is WNHNN and CDR2 SYGVQD (reference sequence). V was clipped by 4 bases and J by 0 bases; unmatched bases: 11. This CDR3 region has 19 residues. CDR3 residues: CASSGISGRAMSSYNEQFF. CDR3 coding DNA: TGCGCCAGCAGTGGGATTAGCGGGAGGGCCATGAGCTCCTACAATGAGCAGTTCTTC.

The chain joins TRBV12-5 to TRBJ1-2; 9 nucleotides align to TRBD1. Trimming at V came to 0 bases and at J to 2 bases, leaving 7 bases not matched to a gene. Germline values: CDR1 LGHNT, CDR2 FRNRAP. CDR3 length equals 17 residues. The CDR3 region has the DNA TGTGCTAGTGGTTTGGTCGATCTTGGGACAGGGAACTATGGCTACACCTTC. Its protein is CASGLVDLGTGNYGYTF.

The rearrangement links TRBV13 to TRBJ1-1, with 7 bases fitting TRBD1. Trimming removed 5 bases from V and 0 bases from J; junction bases left unmatched: 6. The CDR3 has 15 amino acids. The germline CDR1 and CDR2 sequences are PRHDT and FYEKMQ (reference sequence). Here the CDR3 reads CASSERQGLNTEAFF. The CDR3 DNA sequence: TGTGCCAGCAGCGAAAGACAGGGACTGAACACTGAAGCTTTCTTT.

The V call is TRBV6-1, the J call TRBJ2-7, with D unresolved. V was clipped by 6 bases and J by 2 bases, with 5 bases between them. This CDR3 has 11 amino acids. Germline CDR1 MNHNS, CDR2 SASEGT. The CDR3 DNA is TGTGCCAGCAGGGAGACCTACGAGCAGTACTTC. It translates to CASRETYEQYF.

The V gene is TRBV7-2, the J gene TRBJ1-5, with a tentative D call TRBD1 (5 bases). CDR3 length: 15 residues. V dropped 2 bases and J dropped 7 bases, with 15 bases sitting between them. CDR1 is SGHTA, CDR2 FQGNSA, per germline. The CDR3 sequence: CASSLMGGSIQPQHF. CDR3 DNA sequence: TGTGCCAGCAGCTTAATGGGGGGGAGTATCCAGCCCCAGCATTTT.

This chain connects TRBV9 to TRBJ1-3; 8 bases align to TRBD1. Germline values: CDR1 SGDLS, CDR2 YYNGEE. With V trimmed by 4 bases and J by 4 bases, 4 bases remained unmatched. The CDR3 totals 14 residues. CDR3 residues: CASSPGQGGNTIYF. In nucleotides, the CDR3 is TGTGCCAGCAGCCCAGGACAGGGAGGAAACACCATATATTTT.

The rearrangement links TRBV18 to TRBJ1-2; D might be TRBD1 (5 bases). Germline V CDR1 and CDR2: KGHSH, LQKENI. This CDR3 region has 12 residues. The ends were cut back, 4 bases at V and 7 bases at J, with 10 bases in the middle. The CDR3 sequence: CASSQDMTGYTF. CDR3 DNA: TGTGCCAGCTCACAGGACATGACTGGCTACACCTTC.

The chain is built from TRBV11-2 and TRBJ2-2; possible D gene TRBD1, 5 bases. The V gene's germline CDR1 is SGHAT and CDR2 FQNNGV. Between the trimmed V and J ends, which lost 1 base and 4 bases, there was a span of 10 bases. The CDR3 covers 15 residues. The CDR3 is CASSLGQLFTGELFF. The CDR3 nucleotides are TGTGCCAGCAGCTTAGGACAGCTTTTCACCGGGGAGCTGTTTTTT.

This chain connects TRBV14 to TRBJ2-2, with D tentatively TRBD1 (6 bases). CDR3 length equals 14 residues. Germline V CDR1 and CDR2: SGHDN, FVKESK. Between the trimmed V and J ends, which lost 5 bases and 10 bases, there was a span of 17 bases. CDR3 protein: CASSNRDNRLELFF. The CDR3 DNA is TGTGCCAGCAGCAACCGGGACAACCGCCTGGAGCTGTTTTTT.

Only a few counts were recorded for this clone. The V gene is TRBV28, the J gene TRBJ2-7, with D perhaps TRBD1 (5 bases). The CDR3 is 14 amino acids. The germline V and J ends were trimmed by 5 bases and 2 bases, with 13 bases remaining between them. Germline values: CDR1 MDHEN, CDR2 SYDVKM. CDR3 region: CASSGQGLAYEQYV. Written as DNA, the CDR3 is TGTGCCAGCAGTGGCCAGGGATTAGCCTACGAGCAGTACGTC.

V gene TRBV11-2 combines with J gene TRBJ1-1; no clear D. Trimming cost V 5 bases and J 4 bases, with 14 bases left between them. The CDR3 totals 14 residues. The germline V gene encodes CDR1 SGHAT and CDR2 FQNNGV. Here the CDR3 DNA reads TGTGCCAGCAGCCCACCGAGCAACCCCACTGAAGCTTTCTTT. Translating it yields CASSPPSNPTEAFF.

V gene TRBV28 combines with J gene TRBJ2-1; 11 bases map to TRBD2. The CDR3 is 15 amino acids. After removal of 2 bases from V and 7 bases from J, the junction contained 4 bases not matched to a gene. Germline CDR1 MDHEN, CDR2 SYDVKM. This chain's CDR3 is CASSLRLAGLNEQFF. In DNA form, the CDR3 reads TGTGCCAGCAGTTTACGACTAGCGGGATTGAATGAGCAGTTCTTC.